These 5 T cell receptor beta chains originate from one sample sequenced in a study of T cell repertoires in cytomegalovirus infection. TCRdb reprocessed the reads with MiXCR, giving one entry per CDR3 protein. The data show about 320,000 distinct CDR3 sequences, over 7.5% seen once. The material sequenced was PBMCs. Receptors were obtained from a human donor in good health (CMV status not recorded). Some clones in this sample may be carry-over from other donors' samples.

Many counts were recorded for this clonotype. This rearrangement joins TRBV7-3 to TRBJ1-6; D unresolved. Trimming removed 3 bases from V and 6 bases from J, with 9 bases in between. Germline CDR1 SGHTA, CDR2 FQGTGA. This CDR3 contains 14 residues. The CDR3 here is CASSLFQFNSPLHF. The CDR3 DNA follows: TGTGCCAGCAGCTTGTTCCAGTTTAATTCACCCCTCCACTTT.

This clonotype was picked up many times. This chain uses TRBV7-9 with TRBJ2-3; a weak D match, TRBD1 (5 bases). The CDR3 length is 12 residues. V gave up 8 bases and J gave up 6 bases, with 12 bases separating them. The germline V gene encodes CDR1 SEHNR and CDR2 FQNEAQ (reference sequence). CDR3: CASSVSGDTQYF. As DNA, the CDR3 is TGTGCCAGCTCAGTGTCAGGGGATACGCAGTATTTT.

This clonotype is medium-sized (0.01 to 0.1%) by share. CDR3 nucleotide sequence: TGTGCCAGCAGCTTAGTTCCCACTAGCGGAAGGAATGAGCAGTTCTTC. It encodes CASSLVPTSGRNEQFF. This chain links TRBV7-2 with TRBJ2-1; 8 bases line up with TRBD2. The CDR3 spans 16 residues. CDR1 SGHTA and CDR2 FQGNSA come from the germline V gene. V lost 1 base and J lost 7; bases outside the gene matches: 9.

This clonotype has just a few counts. V gene TRBV2 combines with J gene TRBJ1-6, with D unclear. Germline V CDR1 and CDR2: SNHLY, FYNNEI. V was trimmed by 6 bases and J by 0 bases, leaving 9 bases between them. The length of the CDR3 is 15 residues. CDR3 sequence reads: CASRDLSSYNSPLHF. The DNA of the CDR3 is TGTGCCAGCAGAGATCTTAGCTCCTATAATTCACCCCTCCACTTT.

This clonotype was counted a few times. The chain has TRBV19 and TRBJ2-6; 7 bases line up with TRBD2. Germline V gives CDR1 LNHDA, CDR2 SQIVND (reference sequence). Trimming at V came to 8 bases and at J to 2 bases, leaving 9 bases not matched to a gene. This CDR3 contains 16 residues. The DNA of the CDR3 is TGTGCCAGTGCCCCTTTGGGGGGGGCTGGGGCCAACGTCCTGACTTTC. Translated, it gives CASAPLGGAGANVLTF.